Listed below are T cell receptor beta chains from one sample, sequenced in a study of CD8 T cells in Susac syndrome. MiXCR, applied by TCRdb to the immunoSEQ multiplex PCR reads, yields one record per CDR3 protein. The data show about 130,000 distinct CDR3 sequences, with 90% to 95% seen just once and more than 0.095% held by the top ten. Sequenced sample: CD4+ T cells from PBMCs. The receptor source for this set is a human donor in good health. CDR3s include the opening cysteine and the closing phenylalanine or tryptophan. D genes are given only for firm matches. Not every row has a clone size; where given, it reads once, few, many or a size class.

cdr3_length,v_call,j_call,clone_size,d_call,cdr3_nt,cdr3_aa
14,TRBV28,TRBJ2-7,few,NA,TGTGCCAGCAGCCAGGGGGGGGGCTCGTACGAGCAGTACTTC,CASSQGGGSYEQYF
14,TRBV18,TRBJ2-7,NA,TRBD2,TGTGCCAGCTCACCAGGGGCGGGAGGCGGCGAGCAGTACTTC,CASSPGAGGGEQYF
13,TRBV28,TRBJ1-3,NA,NA,TGTGCCAGCAGCGGGGCCCCCAGGAACACCATATATTTT,CASSGAPRNTIYF
15,TRBV5-1,TRBJ2-3,NA,NA,TGCGCCAGCAGCTTGGTCGCCTCTCGGCAGGGTACGCAGTATTTT,CASSLVASRQGTQYF
14,TRBV3-1,TRBJ2-7,NA,NA,TGTGCCAGCAGCCAGGGGACCACCACCTACGAGCAGTACTTC,CASSQGTTTYEQYF
13,TRBV27,TRBJ2-7,NA,NA,TGTGCCAGCAGTGCTTCTTTCTCCTACGAGCAGTACTTC,CASSASFSYEQYF
13,TRBV29-1,TRBJ1-5,NA,TRBD1,TGCAGCGTTAGGACAGGGGGCAGTCAGCCCCAGCATTTT,CSVRTGGSQPQHF
15,TRBV7-2,TRBJ2-7,NA,TRBD2,TGTGCCAGCAGCGCCCGGACTAGCGCGTCCTACGAGCAGTACTTC,CASSARTSASYEQYF
10,TRBV20-1,TRBJ2-1,NA,NA,TGCAGTGTTGGATATGATGAGCAGTTCTTC,CSVGYDEQFF
15,TRBV7-2,TRBJ2-1,NA,TRBD1,TGTGCCAGCAGCTTACTAGGACAGGGGGCCAATGAGCAGTTCTTC,CASSLLGQGANEQFF
15,TRBV19,TRBJ2-1,NA,TRBD1,TGTGCCAGTAGTATTCAGGGGGCCTTCTACAATGAGCAGTTCTTC,CASSIQGAFYNEQFF
14,TRBV28,TRBJ2-2,NA,TRBD1,TGTGCCGGGAGGACAGGGATGAACACCGGGGAGCTGTTTTTT,CAGRTGMNTGELFF
16,TRBV30,TRBJ1-1,NA,TRBD1,TGTGCCTACGGACAGGGAACGATGCAAGGTAGGACTGAAGCTTTCTTT,CAYGQGTMQGRTEAFF
16,TRBV6-6,TRBJ2-7,NA,TRBD2,TGTGCCAGCAGTTACGGGGGACTAGCGGGCTCCTACGAGCAGTACTTC,CASSYGGLAGSYEQYF
14,TRBV3-1,TRBJ2-3,NA,NA,TGTGCCAGCAGCCAACGGCGGGACCCAGATACGCAGTATTTT,CASSQRRDPDTQYF
12,TRBV28,TRBJ1-2,NA,NA,TGTGCCAGCAGTTCGGTGGGCTATGGCTACACCTTC,CASSSVGYGYTF
11,TRBV2,TRBJ1-2,NA,NA,TGTGCCAGCAGTGAATACTATGGCTACACCTTC,CASSEYYGYTF
17,TRBV5-1,TRBJ1-1,NA,NA,TGCGCCAGCAGCTCATCGGGACACCTCACGCGGAACACTGAAGCTTTCTTT,CASSSSGHLTRNTEAFF
13,TRBV29-1,TRBJ2-4,NA,TRBD2,TGCAGCGTGACGGGAGGGGGGGGGAACATTCAGTACTTC,CSVTGGGGNIQYF
14,TRBV7-9,TRBJ2-7,NA,TRBD2,TGTGCCAGCAGCTTACTAGCGGGAGTCTACGAGCAGTACTTC,CASSLLAGVYEQYF
12,TRBV28,TRBJ2-1,once,NA,TGTGCCAGCAGTAGGAGACCCAATGAGCAGTTCTTC,CASSRRPNEQFF
15,TRBV5-1,TRBJ2-5,NA,TRBD2,TGCGCCAGCAGCTTCGTATCTAGCGGGAGAGAGACCCAGTACTTC,CASSFVSSGRETQYF
16,TRBV2,TRBJ2-1,NA,TRBD2,TGTGCCAGCAGTGAGTGGGGTAGCGGGACCTACAATGAGCAGTTCTTC,CASSEWGSGTYNEQFF
12,TRBV2,TRBJ2-7,NA,NA,TGTGCCAGCAGTGCAGGGCCCTACGAGCAGTACTTC,CASSAGPYEQYF
14,TRBV3-1,TRBJ2-5,NA,TRBD2,TGTGCCAGCAGCCCGGGGGGGGGCCCAGAGACCCAGTACTTC,CASSPGGGPETQYF
14,TRBV5-1,TRBJ2-3,NA,NA,TGCGCCAGCAGCTTGGCCAGGGAAGGAGATACGCAGTATTTT,CASSLAREGDTQYF
12,TRBV12-3/TRBV12-4,TRBJ2-4,once,TRBD1,TGTGCCAGCAGTTTCGACAGGGGGGCTTCTTACTTC,CASSFDRGASYF
17,TRBV24-1,TRBJ2-7,NA,NA,TGTGCCACCAGTGATCCGGACAGTTATATTAGCTCCTACGAGCAGTACTTC,CATSDPDSYISSYEQYF
11,TRBV29-1,TRBJ1-1,NA,NA,TGCAGCGTTTCGCCCGGCCCTGAAGCTTTCTTT,CSVSPGPEAFF
15,TRBV5-6,TRBJ2-1,NA,TRBD2,TGTGCCAGCAGCTTGCTAGCGGGCTCCTACAATGAGCAGTTCTTC,CASSLLAGSYNEQFF
14,TRBV7-2,TRBJ2-5,NA,TRBD2,TGTGCCAGCAGCCAAAGCGGGAGGGGGGAGACCCAGTACTTC,CASSQSGRGETQYF
15,TRBV28,TRBJ2-1,NA,TRBD1,TGTGCCAGCAGTCCCCAGGGACAGCGGTACAATGAGCAGTTCTTC,CASSPQGQRYNEQFF